The following is a T cell receptor beta chain sequence with its context. This sample was taken from a study of beta chain features in type 1 diabetes. Reverse transcribing all isolated RNA meant expressed TCRB transcripts were sequenced. This table comes from immunoSEQ multiplex PCR, and its TCRdb copy is limited to in-frame clones, with some not included. The sample holds 300,000 to 400,000 clones, 10% to 15% seen once. CDR1 is LNHDA, CDR2 SQIVND, per germline (reference sequence). Trimming pared 5 bases from V and 3 bases from J, leaving 14 bases between. This CDR3 is built from 14 residues. The clonotype was recovered from a man younger than 30 in good health. The chain recombines TRBV19 with TRBJ2-7; tentatively, D is TRBD1 (6 bases). Sequencing was performed on naive CD4+ T cells from blood. The DNA for the CDR3 is TGTGCCAGTAGTGAACAGGGACGGAGCTACGAGCAGTACTTC. As protein: CASSEQGRSYEQYF.